Reported below is one TCR beta chain. What it recognizes is unknown. Other DNA sequences in the sample encode the same CDR3. The run depth of the assay was deep. Generated by immunoSEQ multiplex PCR, the TCRdb table keeps only in-frame clones and is missing some. The sample yields 450,000 to 600,000 clones, 79% seen once. The CDR3 spans 13 residues. Trimming shortened V by 3 bases and J by 3 bases, and 9 bases separated the two germline ends. Germline CDR1 and CDR2: KGHSH and LQKENI. Adults of Caucasian background living in Nashville, Tennessee made up all donors. The source of the sample is a study of shared clonotypes between healthy human individuals. Study-level points and caveats: Sample collection involved blood only; tissue repertoires are likely different. Owing to a small donor count, the genetic and exposure-history diversity represented was limited.

The chain carries TRBV18 and TRBJ2-7; no clear D. Sample: PBMCs. The TCR was taken from a woman aged 40 to 50 in good health. Some clones in this sample may be carry-over from other donors' samples. Here the CDR3 reads CASSPGVGYEQYF. The CDR3 region has the DNA TGTGCCAGCTCACCTGGGGTTGGCTACGAGCAGTACTTC.